This T cell receptor beta chain stems from a study of T-cell memory formation after mild COVID-19. In its sample, this clonotype was seen a few times. TCRdb analysed the 5' RACE reads with MiXCR anew, one entry per CDR3 protein. In the table there are 200,000 to 250,000 distinct CDR3 sequences, roughly a tenth of which are singletons. Trimming took 1 base from V and 9 from J; bases not matched to a gene: 0. This CDR3 spans 12 amino acids. Germline values: CDR1 MNHEY, CDR2 SVGAGI. The source is a man aged 18 to 35 who had mild COVID-19 (a few samples of this study predate the infection). Cell type and time point are not known. The sequencing input was PBMCs or a T cell subset sorted from them (not recorded which). The V call is TRBV6-5, the J call TRBJ2-1; TRBD2 matches 7 bases. CDR3 region: CASSYWGGEQFF. The CDR3 coding sequence is TGTGCCAGCAGTTACTGGGGGGGTGAGCAGTTCTTC.